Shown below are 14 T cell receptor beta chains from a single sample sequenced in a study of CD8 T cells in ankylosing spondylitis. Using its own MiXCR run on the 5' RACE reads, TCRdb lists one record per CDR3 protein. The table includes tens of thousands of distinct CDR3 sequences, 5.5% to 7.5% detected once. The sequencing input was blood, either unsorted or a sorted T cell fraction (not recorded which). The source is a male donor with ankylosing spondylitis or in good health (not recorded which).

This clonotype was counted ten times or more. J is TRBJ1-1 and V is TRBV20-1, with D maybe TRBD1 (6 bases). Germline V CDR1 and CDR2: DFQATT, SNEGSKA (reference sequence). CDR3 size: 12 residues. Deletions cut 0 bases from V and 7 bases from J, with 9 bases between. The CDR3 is CSARDVDSEAFF. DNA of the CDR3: TGCAGTGCTAGAGATGTGGACAGTGAAGCTTTCTTT.

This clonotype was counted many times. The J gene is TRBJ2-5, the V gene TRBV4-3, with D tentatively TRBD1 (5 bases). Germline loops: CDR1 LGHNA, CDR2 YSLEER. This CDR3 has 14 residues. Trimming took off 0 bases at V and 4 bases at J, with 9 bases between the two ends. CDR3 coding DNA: TGCGCCAGCAGCCAAGATCGAAGGGGAGAGACCCAGTACTTC. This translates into CASSQDRRGETQYF.

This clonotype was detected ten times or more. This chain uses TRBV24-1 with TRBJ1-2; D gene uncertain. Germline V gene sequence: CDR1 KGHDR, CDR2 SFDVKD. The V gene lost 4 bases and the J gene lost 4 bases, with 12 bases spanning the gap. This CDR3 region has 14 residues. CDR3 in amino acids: CATSETGKTYGYTF. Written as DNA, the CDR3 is TGTGCCACCAGTGAAACCGGGAAAACCTATGGCTACACCTTC.

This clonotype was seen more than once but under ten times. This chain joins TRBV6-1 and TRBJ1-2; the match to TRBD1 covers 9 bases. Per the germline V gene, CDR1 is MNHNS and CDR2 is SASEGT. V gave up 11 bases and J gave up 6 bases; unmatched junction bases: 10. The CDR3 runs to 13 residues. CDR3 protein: CACVSGTGHGYTF. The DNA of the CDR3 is TGTGCCTGCGTATCCGGGACAGGGCATGGCTACACCTTC.

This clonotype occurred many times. The CDR3 protein is CASSSAGTGVETQYF. The CDR3 DNA is TGCGCCAGCAGCTCTGCCGGGACAGGGGTGGAGACCCAGTACTTC. The J gene is TRBJ2-5, the V gene TRBV5-1, with 10 bases that match TRBD1. The J segment lost 5 bases and the V segment lost 3 bases, leaving 7 bases of the junction unmatched. The CDR3 has 15 amino acids. The V gene's germline CDR1 is SGHRS and CDR2 YFSETQ.

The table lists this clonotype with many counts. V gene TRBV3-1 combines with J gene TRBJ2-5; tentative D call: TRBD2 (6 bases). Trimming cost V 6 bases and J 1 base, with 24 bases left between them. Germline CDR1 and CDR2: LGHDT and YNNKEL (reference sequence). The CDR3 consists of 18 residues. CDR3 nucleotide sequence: TGTGCCAGCAGTCAGAAACGGCTCCCGCGCGGGATCCAAGAGACCCAGTACTTC. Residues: CASSQKRLPRGIQETQYF.

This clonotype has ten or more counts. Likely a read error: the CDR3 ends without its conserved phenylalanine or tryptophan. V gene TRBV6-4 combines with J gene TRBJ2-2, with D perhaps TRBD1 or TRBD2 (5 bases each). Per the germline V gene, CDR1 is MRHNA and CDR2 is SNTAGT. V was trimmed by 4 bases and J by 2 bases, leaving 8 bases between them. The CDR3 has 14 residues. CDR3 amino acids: CASSVGTNTGELFS. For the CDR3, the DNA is TGTGCCAGCAGTGTTGGGACCAACACCGGGGAGCTGTTTTCT.

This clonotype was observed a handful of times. CDR3 bases: TGTGCCAGCAGTTCCTTCCGCCCCGGGATCGAGGCCCAGTACTTC. Its protein is CASSSFRPGIEAQYF. V gene TRBV6-5 combines with J gene TRBJ2-5; weak D call: TRBD2 (5 bases). The germline V gene encodes CDR1 MNHEY and CDR2 SVGAGI. The CDR3 totals 15 residues. Between the trimmed V and J ends, which lost 4 bases and 9 bases, there was a span of 21 bases.

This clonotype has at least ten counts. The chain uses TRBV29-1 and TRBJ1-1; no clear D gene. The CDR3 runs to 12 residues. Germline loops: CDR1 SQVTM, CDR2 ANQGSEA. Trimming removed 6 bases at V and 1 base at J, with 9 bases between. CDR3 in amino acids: CSVSKGNTEAFF. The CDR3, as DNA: TGCAGCGTCTCTAAAGGGAACACTGAAGCTTTCTTT.

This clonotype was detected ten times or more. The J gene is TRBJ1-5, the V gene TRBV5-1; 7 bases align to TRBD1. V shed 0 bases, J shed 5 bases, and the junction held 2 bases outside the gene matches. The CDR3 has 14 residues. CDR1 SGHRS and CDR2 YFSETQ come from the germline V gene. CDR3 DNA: TGCGCCAGCAGCTTGGACACAGGGGATCAGCCCCAGCATTTT. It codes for CASSLDTGDQPQHF.

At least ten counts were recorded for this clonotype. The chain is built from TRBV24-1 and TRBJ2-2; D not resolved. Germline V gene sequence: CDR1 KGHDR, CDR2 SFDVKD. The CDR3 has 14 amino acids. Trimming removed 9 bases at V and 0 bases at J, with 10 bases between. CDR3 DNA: TGTGCCACCTCCCCCCGAGCGAACACCGGGGAGCTGTTTTTT. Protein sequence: CATSPRANTGELFF.

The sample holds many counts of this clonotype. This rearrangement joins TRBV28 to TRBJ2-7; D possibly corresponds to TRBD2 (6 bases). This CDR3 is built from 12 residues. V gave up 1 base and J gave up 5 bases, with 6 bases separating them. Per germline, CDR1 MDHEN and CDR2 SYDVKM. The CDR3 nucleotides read TGTGCCAGCAGTTTATCGGGGGACGAGCAGTACTTC. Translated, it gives CASSLSGDEQYF.

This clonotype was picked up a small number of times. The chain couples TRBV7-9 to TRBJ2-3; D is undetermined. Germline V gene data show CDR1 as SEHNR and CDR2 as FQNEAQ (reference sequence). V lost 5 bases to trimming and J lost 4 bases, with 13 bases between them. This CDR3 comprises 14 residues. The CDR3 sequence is CASSPSKVADTQYF. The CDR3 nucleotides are TGTGCCAGCAGCCCAAGTAAAGTGGCAGATACGCAGTATTTT.

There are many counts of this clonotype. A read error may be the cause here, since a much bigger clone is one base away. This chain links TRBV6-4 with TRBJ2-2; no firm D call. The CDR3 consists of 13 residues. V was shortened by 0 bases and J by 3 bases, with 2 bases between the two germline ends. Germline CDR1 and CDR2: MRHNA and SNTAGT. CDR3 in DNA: TGTGCCAGCAGTGACTCGGACACCGGGGAGCTGTTTTTT. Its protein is CASSDSDTGELFF.